The TCR beta chain described here comes from a study of OX40 agonist ivuxolimab in advanced cancers. The V gene's germline CDR1 is MNHEY and CDR2 SVGAGI. Trimming removed 6 bases from V and 4 bases from J, with 15 bases in between. The CDR3 is 14 amino acids. Here immunoSEQ multiplex PCR was the method, and the copy in TCRdb shows in-frame clones only, minus some. Of around 72,000 clones listed, roughly 85% are singletons. The receptor's source is an adult with an advanced solid tumor such as melanoma, head and neck, liver or kidney cancer. V gene TRBV6-5 combines with J gene TRBJ2-5; D uncertain. This sample comprised CD4+ or CD8+ T cells sorted from blood, obtained in a trial of the OX40 agonist ivuxolimab. For the CDR3, the DNA is TGTGCCAGCAGGCACTACGCTTCTATAGAGACCCAGTACTTC. Its protein product is CASRHYASIETQYF.